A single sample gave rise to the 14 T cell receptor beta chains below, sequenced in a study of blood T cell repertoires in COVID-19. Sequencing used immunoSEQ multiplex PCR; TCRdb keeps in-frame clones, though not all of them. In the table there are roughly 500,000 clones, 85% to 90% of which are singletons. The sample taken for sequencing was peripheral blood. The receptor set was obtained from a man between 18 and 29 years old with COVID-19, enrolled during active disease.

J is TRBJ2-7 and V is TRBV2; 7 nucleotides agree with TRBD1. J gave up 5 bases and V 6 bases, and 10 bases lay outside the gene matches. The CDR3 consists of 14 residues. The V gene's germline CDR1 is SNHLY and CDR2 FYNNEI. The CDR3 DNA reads TGTGCCAGCAGGGTCGGGACAGAGATCCACGAGCAGTACTTC. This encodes CASRVGTEIHEQYF.

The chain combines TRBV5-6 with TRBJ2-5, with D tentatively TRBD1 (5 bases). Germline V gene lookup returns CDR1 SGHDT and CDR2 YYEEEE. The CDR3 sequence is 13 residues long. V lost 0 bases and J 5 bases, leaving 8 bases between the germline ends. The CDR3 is CASSLGQWETQYF. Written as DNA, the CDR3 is TGTGCCAGCAGCTTGGGACAGTGGGAGACCCAGTACTTC.

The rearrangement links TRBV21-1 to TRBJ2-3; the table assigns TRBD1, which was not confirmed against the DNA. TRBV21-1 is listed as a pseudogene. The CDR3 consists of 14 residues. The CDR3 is CASSKGGCTDTQYF. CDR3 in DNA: TGTGCCAGCAGCAAAGGGGGCTGCACAGATACGCAGTATTTT.

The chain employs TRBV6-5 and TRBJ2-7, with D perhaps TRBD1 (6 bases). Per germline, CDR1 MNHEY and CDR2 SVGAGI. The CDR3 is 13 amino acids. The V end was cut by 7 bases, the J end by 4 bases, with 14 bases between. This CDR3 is CASNKQGKYEQYF. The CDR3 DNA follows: TGTGCCAGCAACAAACAGGGAAAGTACGAGCAGTACTTC.

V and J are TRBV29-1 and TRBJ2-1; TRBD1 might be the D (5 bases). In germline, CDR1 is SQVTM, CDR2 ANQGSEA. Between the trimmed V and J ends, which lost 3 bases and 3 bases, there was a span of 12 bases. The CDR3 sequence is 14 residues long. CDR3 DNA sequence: TGCAGCGTTGAGGGGCGCCTTAGCTACAATGAGCAGTTCTTC. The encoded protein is CSVEGRLSYNEQFF.

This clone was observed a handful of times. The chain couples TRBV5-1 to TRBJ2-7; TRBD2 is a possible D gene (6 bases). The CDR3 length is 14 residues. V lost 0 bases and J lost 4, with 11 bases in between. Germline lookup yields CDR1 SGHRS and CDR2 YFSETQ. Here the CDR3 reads CASSLAPGGYEQYF. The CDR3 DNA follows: TGCGCCAGCAGCTTGGCCCCAGGAGGGTACGAGCAGTACTTC. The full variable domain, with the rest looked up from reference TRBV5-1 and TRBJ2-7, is KAGVTQTPRYLIKTRGQQVTLSCSPISGHRSVSWYQQTPGQGLQFLFEYFSETQRNKGNFPGRFSGRQFSNSRSEMNVSTLELGDSALYLCASSLAPGGYEQYFGPGTRLTVT.

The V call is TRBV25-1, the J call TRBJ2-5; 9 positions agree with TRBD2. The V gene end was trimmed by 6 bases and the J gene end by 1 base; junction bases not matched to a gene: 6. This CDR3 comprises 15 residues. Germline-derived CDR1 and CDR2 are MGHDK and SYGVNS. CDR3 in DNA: TGTGCCAGCAGCCCCAGCGGGAGGTCCCAAGAGACCCAGTACTTC. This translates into CASSPSGRSQETQYF. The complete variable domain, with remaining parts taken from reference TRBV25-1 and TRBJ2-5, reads EADIYQTPRYLVIGTGKKITLECSQTMGHDKMYWYQQDPGMELHLIHYSYGVNSTEKGDLSSESTVSRIRTEHFPLTLESARPSHTSQYLCASSPSGRSQETQYFGPGTRLLVL.

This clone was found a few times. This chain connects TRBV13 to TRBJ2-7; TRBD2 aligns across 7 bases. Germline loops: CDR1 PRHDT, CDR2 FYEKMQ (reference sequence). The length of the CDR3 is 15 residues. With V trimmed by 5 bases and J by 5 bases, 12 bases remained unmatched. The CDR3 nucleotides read TGTGCCAGCAGCATCCTTTGGGGGGGTGGGCACGAGCAGTACTTC. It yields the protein CASSILWGGGHEQYF.

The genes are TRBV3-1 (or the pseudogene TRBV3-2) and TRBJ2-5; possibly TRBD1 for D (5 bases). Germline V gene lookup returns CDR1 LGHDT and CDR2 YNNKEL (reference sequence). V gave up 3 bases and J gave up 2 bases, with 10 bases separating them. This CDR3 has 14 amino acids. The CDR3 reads CASSQQGVQETQYF. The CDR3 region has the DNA TGTGCCAGCAGCCAGCAGGGCGTACAAGAGACCCAGTACTTC.

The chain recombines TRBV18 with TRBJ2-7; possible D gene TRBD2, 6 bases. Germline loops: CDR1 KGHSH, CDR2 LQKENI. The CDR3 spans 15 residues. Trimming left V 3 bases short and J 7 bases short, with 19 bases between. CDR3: CASSPRDSEAGEQYF. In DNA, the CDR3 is TGTGCCAGCTCACCCCGGGACTCCGAGGCGGGGGAGCAGTACTTC.

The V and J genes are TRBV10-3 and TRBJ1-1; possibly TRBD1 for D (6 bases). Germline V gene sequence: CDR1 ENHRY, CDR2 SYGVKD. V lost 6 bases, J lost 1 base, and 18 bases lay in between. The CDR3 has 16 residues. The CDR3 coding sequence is TGTGCCATCAGGGGGGATACAGGACAGCCGAACACTGAAGCTTTCTTT. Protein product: CAIRGDTGQPNTEAFF.

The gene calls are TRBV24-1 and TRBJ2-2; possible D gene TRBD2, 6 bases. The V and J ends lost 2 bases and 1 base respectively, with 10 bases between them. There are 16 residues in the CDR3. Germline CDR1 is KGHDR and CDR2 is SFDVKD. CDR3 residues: CATSDSVAENTGELFF. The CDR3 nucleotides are TGTGCCACCAGTGATTCGGTAGCGGAGAACACCGGGGAGCTGTTTTTT.

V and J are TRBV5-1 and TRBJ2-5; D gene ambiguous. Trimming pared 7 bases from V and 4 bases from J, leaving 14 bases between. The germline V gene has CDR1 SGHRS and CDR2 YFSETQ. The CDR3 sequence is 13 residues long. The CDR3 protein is CASEDSAGETQYF. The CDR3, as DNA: TGCGCCAGCGAAGACTCCGCCGGAGAGACCCAGTACTTC. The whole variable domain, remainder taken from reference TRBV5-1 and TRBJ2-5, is KAGVTQTPRYLIKTRGQQVTLSCSPISGHRSVSWYQQTPGQGLQFLFEYFSETQRNKGNFPGRFSGRQFSNSRSEMNVSTLELGDSALYLCASEDSAGETQYFGPGTRLLVL.

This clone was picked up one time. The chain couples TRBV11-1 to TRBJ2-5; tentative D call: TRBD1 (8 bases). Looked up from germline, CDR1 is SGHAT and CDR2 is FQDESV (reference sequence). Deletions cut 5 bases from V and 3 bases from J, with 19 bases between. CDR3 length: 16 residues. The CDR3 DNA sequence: TGTGCCAGCAGCCGAGATGACAGGGGAGGGGAAGAGACCCAGTACTTC. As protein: CASSRDDRGGEETQYF.